The clone carrying this TCR beta chain was observed a handful of times. Its antigen is unidentified. The data were obtained in a study of cytomegalovirus exposure and HLA in healthy donors. The study, taken as a whole, reports: Listed as cytomegalovirus-associated were 150 or so TCR beta chains. In an earlier analysis, most TCR beta V segments were productive about 87% or about 30% of the time. A few chains linked to CMV were shown in vitro to be specific for CMV antigens.

V was pared by 0 bases and J by 3 bases, with 12 bases between. Germline V gene sequence: CDR1 MGHRA, CDR2 YSYEKL. The CDR3 spans 16 residues. The PCR used 60 Vbeta and 13 Jbeta primers. The data were produced by immunoSEQ multiplex PCR, yet TCRdb's version contains in-frame clones alone and is incomplete. The sample yields some 130,000 clones, over 75% seen once. The chain joins TRBV4-1 to TRBJ1-5; D uncertain. The sequence came from a male donor in good health and CMV-seropositive. The sample taken for sequencing was PBMCs. The CDR3 sequence is CASSQDIAGNNQPQHF. For the CDR3, the DNA is TGCGCCAGCAGCCAAGATATCGCAGGCAACAATCAGCCCCAGCATTTT.